This T cell receptor beta chain was obtained from a study of blood T cell repertoires in COVID-19. Study context: Researchers got acute and convalescent COVID-19 samples from the United States, Italy and Spain.

The J segment lost 7 bases and the V segment lost 0 bases, leaving 11 bases of the junction unmatched. This CDR3 contains 18 residues. Germline CDR1 SGHDT, CDR2 YYEEEE. Only in-frame clones appear in the TCRdb table, and some are missing; sequencing was by immunoSEQ multiplex PCR. Found here are 130,000 or so clones, around 77% of them singletons; the top ten hold 7.9%. The V and J genes are TRBV5-6 and TRBJ1-6; 9 bases fit TRBD1. The sample consisted of peripheral blood. The TCR sequence derives from a human donor in a cohort sampled during active COVID-19. CDR3 in DNA: TGTGCCAGCAGCTTGGCCGGCTCCGGGACAGGGAGCAATTCACCCCTCCACTTT. Residues: CASSLAGSGTGSNSPLHF. The full variable domain, completed using reference TRBV5-6 and TRBJ1-6, is DAGVTQSPTHLIKTRGQQVTLRCSPKSGHDTVSWYQQALGQGPQFIFQYYEEEERQRGNFPDRFSGHQFPNYSSELNVNALLLGDSALYLCASSLAGSGTGSNSPLHFGNGTRLTVT.